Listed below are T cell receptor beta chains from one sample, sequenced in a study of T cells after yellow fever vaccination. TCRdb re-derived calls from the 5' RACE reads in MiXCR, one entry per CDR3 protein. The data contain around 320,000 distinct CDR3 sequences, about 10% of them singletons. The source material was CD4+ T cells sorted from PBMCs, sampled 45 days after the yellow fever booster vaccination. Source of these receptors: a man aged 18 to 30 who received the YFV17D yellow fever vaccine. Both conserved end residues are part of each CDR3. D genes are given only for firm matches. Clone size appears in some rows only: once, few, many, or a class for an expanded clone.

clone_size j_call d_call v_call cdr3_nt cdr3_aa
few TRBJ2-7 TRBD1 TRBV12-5 TGTGCTAGTGGTTTGGTACTGGGACAGGGGGACGAGCAGTACTTC CASGLVLGQGDEQYF
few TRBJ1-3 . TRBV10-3 TGTGCCATCAGTGAGGAGGTGAACACCATATATTTT CAISEEVNTIYF
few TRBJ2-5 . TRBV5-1 TGCGCCAGCAGCTTGGGCGTCGGGCGCGAGGAGACCCAGTACTTC CASSLGVGREETQYF
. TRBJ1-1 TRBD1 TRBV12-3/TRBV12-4 TGTGCCAGCATTGAACAGGGGGACACTGAAGCTTTCTTT CASIEQGDTEAFF
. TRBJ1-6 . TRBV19 TGTGCCAGTAGTACGGAGGTAATGGTGGATTCACCCCTCCACTTT CASSTEVMVDSPLHF
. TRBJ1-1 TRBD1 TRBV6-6 TGTGCCAGCAGGCAGACAGGGTCTACGAACACTGAAGCTTTCTTT CASRQTGSTNTEAFF
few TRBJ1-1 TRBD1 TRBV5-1 TGCGCCAGCAGCTCAAGCCGGGACAGGGGCTTCGAGTCTTTCTTT CASSSSRDRGFESFF
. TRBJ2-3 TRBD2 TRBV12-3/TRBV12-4 TGTGCCAGCAGTCCCAGGGCCGGGACTAGCGGGGGGGCGACAGATACGCAGTATTTT CASSPRAGTSGGATDTQYF
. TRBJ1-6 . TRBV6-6 TGTGCCAGCAGTTTCCCACAGGGAGATGGGCCCCTCCACTTT CASSFPQGDGPLHF
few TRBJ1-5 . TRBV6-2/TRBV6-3 TGTGCCAGCAGGACCGATTCGTTTCAGCCCCAGCATTTT CASRTDSFQPQHF
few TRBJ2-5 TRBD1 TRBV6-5 TGTGCCAGCACTTACCGAGGACAGGGGTTTGTGACCCAGTACTTC CASTYRGQGFVTQYF
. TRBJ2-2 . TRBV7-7 TGTGCTAGCAGCTCGGACACCCCCGGGGAGCTGTTTTTT CASSSDTPGELFF
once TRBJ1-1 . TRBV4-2 TGTGCCAGCAGCCAATCCTCGGGACTGAACACTGAAGCTTTCTTT CASSQSSGLNTEAFF
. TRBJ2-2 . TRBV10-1 TGCGCCGCCCCGCGGACGGGTACCGGGGAGCTGTTTTTT CAAPRTGTGELFF